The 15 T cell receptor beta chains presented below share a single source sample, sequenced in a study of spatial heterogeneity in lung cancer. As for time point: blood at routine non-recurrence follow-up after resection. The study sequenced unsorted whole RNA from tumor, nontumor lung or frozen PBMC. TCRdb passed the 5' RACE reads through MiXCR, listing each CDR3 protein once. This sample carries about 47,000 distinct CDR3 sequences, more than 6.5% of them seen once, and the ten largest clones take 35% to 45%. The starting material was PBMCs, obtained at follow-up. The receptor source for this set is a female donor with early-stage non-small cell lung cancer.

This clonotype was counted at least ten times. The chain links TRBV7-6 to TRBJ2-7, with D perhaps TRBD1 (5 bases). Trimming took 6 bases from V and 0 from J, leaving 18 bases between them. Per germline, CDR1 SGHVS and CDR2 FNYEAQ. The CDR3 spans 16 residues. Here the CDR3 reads CASSPARGPSSYEQYF. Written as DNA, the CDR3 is TGTGCCAGCAGTCCTGCTAGGGGTCCTAGCTCCTACGAGCAGTACTTC.

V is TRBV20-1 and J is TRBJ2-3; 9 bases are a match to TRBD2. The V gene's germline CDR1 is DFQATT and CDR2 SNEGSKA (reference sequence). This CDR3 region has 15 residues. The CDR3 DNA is TGCAGCGTCCCCCCCGGGCGGGGGGGAGGAGATACGCAGTATTTT. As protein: CSVPPGRGGGDTQYF.

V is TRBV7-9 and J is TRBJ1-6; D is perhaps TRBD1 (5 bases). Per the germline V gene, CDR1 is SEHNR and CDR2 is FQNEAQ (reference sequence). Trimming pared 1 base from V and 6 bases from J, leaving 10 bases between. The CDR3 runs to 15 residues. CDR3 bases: TGTGCCAGCAGCTTAGTGATGGGGCCTAATTCACCCCTCCACTTT. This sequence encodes CASSLVMGPNSPLHF.

Here the CDR3 DNA reads TGTGCCAGCAGCCAAGGAACTTATTCACCCCTCCACTTT. Its protein is CASSQGTYSPLHF. This sequence joins TRBV3-1 and TRBJ1-6; D call uncertain. Germline values: CDR1 LGHDT, CDR2 YNNKEL (reference sequence). The CDR3 extends over 13 amino acids. V dropped 1 base and J dropped 8 bases, with 6 bases sitting between them.

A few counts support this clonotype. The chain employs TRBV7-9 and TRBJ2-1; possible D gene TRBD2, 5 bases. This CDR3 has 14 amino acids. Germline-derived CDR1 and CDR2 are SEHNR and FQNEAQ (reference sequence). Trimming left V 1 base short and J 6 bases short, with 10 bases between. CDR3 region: CASSLVATSNEQFF. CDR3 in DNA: TGTGCCAGCAGCTTAGTCGCTACTAGCAATGAGCAGTTCTTC.

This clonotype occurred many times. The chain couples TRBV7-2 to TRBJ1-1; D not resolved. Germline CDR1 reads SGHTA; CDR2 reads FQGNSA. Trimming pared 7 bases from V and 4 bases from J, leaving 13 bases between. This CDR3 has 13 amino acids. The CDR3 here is CASNVDTLTEAFF. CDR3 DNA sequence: TGTGCCAGCAATGTTGACACCCTCACTGAAGCTTTCTTT.

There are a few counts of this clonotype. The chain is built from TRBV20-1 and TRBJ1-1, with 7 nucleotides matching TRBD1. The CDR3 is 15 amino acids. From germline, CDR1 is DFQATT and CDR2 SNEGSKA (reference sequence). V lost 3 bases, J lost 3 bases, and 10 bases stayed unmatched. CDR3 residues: CSASPGGLGDTEAFF. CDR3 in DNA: TGCAGTGCTAGCCCAGGGGGGCTAGGGGACACTGAAGCTTTCTTT.

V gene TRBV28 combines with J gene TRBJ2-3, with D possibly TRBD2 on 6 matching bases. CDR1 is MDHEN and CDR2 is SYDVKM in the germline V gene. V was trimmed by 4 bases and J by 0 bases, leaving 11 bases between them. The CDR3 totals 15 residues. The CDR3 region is CASSWVAGSTDTQYF. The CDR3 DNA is TGTGCCAGCAGTTGGGTGGCGGGGAGCACAGATACGCAGTATTTT.

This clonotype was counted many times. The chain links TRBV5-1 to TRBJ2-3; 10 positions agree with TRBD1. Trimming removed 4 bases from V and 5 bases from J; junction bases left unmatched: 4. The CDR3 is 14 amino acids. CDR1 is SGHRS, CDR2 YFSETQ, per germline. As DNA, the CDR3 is TGCGCCAGCAGCCGTGACAGGGGGCAAGATACGCAGTATTTT. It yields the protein CASSRDRGQDTQYF.

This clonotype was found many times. For the CDR3, the DNA is TGTGCCAGCAGTACACAGGGAAATCAGCCCCAGCATTTT. Translating it yields CASSTQGNQPQHF. This rearrangement joins TRBV6-1 to TRBJ1-5; TRBD1 is a possible D gene (6 bases). CDR1 MNHNS and CDR2 SASEGT come from the germline V gene. This CDR3 spans 13 amino acids. Trimming left V 5 bases short and J 4 bases short, with 9 bases between.

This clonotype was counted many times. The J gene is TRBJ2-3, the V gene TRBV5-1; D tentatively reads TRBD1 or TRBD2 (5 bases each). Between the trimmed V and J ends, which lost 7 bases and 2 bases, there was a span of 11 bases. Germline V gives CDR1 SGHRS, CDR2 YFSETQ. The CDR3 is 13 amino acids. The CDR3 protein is CASGVGDTDTQYF. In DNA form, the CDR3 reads TGCGCCAGCGGCGTGGGGGACACAGATACGCAGTATTTT.

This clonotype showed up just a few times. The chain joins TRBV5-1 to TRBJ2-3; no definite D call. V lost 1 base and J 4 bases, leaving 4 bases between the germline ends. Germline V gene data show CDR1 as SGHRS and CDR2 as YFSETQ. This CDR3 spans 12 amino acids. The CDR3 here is CASSLSADTQYF. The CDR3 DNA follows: TGCGCCAGCAGCTTGTCGGCAGATACGCAGTATTTT.

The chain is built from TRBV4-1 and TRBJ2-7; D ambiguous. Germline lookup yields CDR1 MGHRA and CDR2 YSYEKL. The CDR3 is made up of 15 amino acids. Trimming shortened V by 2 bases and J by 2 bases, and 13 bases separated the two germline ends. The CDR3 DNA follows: TGCGCCAGCAGCCAATATCACCAGGTAGCCTACGAGCAGTACTTC. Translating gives CASSQYHQVAYEQYF.

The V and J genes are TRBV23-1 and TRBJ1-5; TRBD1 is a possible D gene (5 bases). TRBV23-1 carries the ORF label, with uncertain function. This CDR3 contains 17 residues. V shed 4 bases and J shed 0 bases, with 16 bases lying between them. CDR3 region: CASSRKRTTYSNQPQHF. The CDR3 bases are TGCGCCAGCAGTCGTAAACGGACAACTTATAGCAATCAGCCCCAGCATTTT.

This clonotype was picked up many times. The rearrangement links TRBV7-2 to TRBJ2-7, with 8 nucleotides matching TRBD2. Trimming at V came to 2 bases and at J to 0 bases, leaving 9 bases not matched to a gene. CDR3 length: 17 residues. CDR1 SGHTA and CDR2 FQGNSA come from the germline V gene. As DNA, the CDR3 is TGTGCCAGCAGCTTACTGGCCCGACTAGCGAGCTCCTACGAGCAGTACTTC. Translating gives CASSLLARLASSYEQYF. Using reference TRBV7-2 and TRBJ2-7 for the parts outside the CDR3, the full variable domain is GAGVSQSPSNKVTEKGKDVELRCDPISGHTALYWYRQSLGQGLEFLIYFQGNSAPDKSGLPSDRFSAERTGGSVSTLTIQRTQQEDSAVYLCASSLLARLASSYEQYFGPGTRLTVT.